Below, 22 T cell receptor beta chains from the same sample are listed, as sequenced in a study of cytomegalovirus exposure and HLA in healthy donors. The PCR was carried out with 60 Vbeta primers and 13 Jbeta primers. Method: immunoSEQ multiplex PCR; TCRdb's copy keeps in-frame clones and lacks some. Of hundreds of thousands of clones listed, 76% were seen once; the top ten hold 0.6% to 0.65%. Material: PBMCs. The receptors originated from a man between 18 and 29 years old in good health and CMV-seronegative.

The chain uses TRBV2 and TRBJ2-3, with no clear D. V was pared by 6 bases and J by 4 bases, with 5 bases between. This CDR3 contains 11 residues. The germline V gene encodes CDR1 SNHLY and CDR2 FYNNEI. The CDR3 bases are TGTGCCAGCAGAGCCCCAGATACGCAGTATTTT. As protein: CASRAPDTQYF.

The rearrangement joins TRBV21-1 to TRBJ2-5; the listed D gene, TRBD1, was not tested against the DNA. TRBV21-1 is flagged as a pseudogene. The CDR3 spans 15 residues. CDR3 protein: CASTPVPDRGETQYF. The CDR3 nucleotides read TGTGCCAGCACCCCAGTACCCGACAGGGGGGAGACCCAGTACTTC.

The chain couples TRBV6-1 to TRBJ2-7, with D uncertain. From germline, CDR1 is MNHNS and CDR2 SASEGT. V was pared by 2 bases and J by 1 base, with 6 bases between. The CDR3 has 13 amino acids. The CDR3 DNA follows: TGTGCCAGCAGTGAAAGTCGGTCCTACGAGCAGTACTTC. It codes for CASSESRSYEQYF.

A remark on this clone: Other nucleotide sequences from this sample produce the same CDR3. This rearrangement joins TRBV5-1 to TRBJ1-1, with D possibly being TRBD1 (5 bases). Per germline, CDR1 SGHRS and CDR2 YFSETQ. The V end was cut by 1 base, the J end by 5 bases, with 12 bases between. CDR3 length: 14 amino acids. The CDR3 loop is CASSLTQGRTEAFF. The CDR3 DNA sequence: TGCGCCAGCAGCTTGACGCAGGGAAGAACTGAAGCTTTCTTT.

This clone has a handful of counts. CDR3 in DNA: TGTGCCAGCAGCTCCCAGTACGGGGAGGGCTCCTACGAGCAGTACTTC. Its protein product is CASSSQYGEGSYEQYF. This chain joins TRBV9 and TRBJ2-7; 7 nucleotides line up with TRBD2. CDR1 is SGDLS, CDR2 YYNGEE, per germline. This CDR3 is built from 16 residues. V shed 4 bases, J shed 0 bases, and the junction held 10 bases outside the gene matches.

In this sample, this clone turned up once. The J gene is TRBJ2-5, the V gene TRBV7-9, with 7 nucleotides matching TRBD1. J was trimmed by 1 base and V by 4 bases; bases with no gene match: 3. The germline V gene encodes CDR1 SEHNR and CDR2 FQNEAQ (reference sequence). The CDR3 is 14 amino acids. In DNA form, the CDR3 reads TGTGCCAGCAGCTCAGACAGGGTCCAAGAGACCCAGTACTTC. Its protein is CASSSDRVQETQYF.

The J gene is TRBJ2-7, the V gene TRBV19; 9 bases match TRBD2. The germline gives CDR1 LNHDA, CDR2 SQIVND (reference sequence). J gave up 4 bases and V 4 bases, and 5 bases lay outside the gene matches. The CDR3 is 14 amino acids. The DNA of the CDR3 is TGTGCCAGTAGTAGCGGGAGGGCCCTATACGAGCAGTACTTC. Protein: CASSSGRALYEQYF.

The chain carries TRBV25-1 and TRBJ2-7; 8 bases match TRBD1. Per the germline V gene, CDR1 is MGHDK and CDR2 is SYGVNS. V gave up 8 bases and J gave up 2 bases; unmatched junction bases: 5. The length of the CDR3 is 13 residues. The CDR3 sequence: CASGDRTTYEQYF. As DNA, the CDR3 is TGTGCCAGCGGGGACAGGACTACCTACGAGCAGTACTTC.

The J gene is TRBJ1-2, the V gene TRBV28; TRBD1 agrees at 10 bases. The CDR3 runs to 14 residues. The germline CDR1 and CDR2 sequences are MDHEN and SYDVKM. V dropped 8 bases and J dropped 8; count of bases not matched to a gene: 11. The CDR3 sequence: CASLDRGPSQGYTF. CDR3 sequence (DNA): TGTGCCAGCCTCGACAGGGGGCCGTCTCAAGGCTACACCTTC.

A few counts support this clone. The CDR3 DNA follows: TGTGCCAGCAGTGAAGCCTGGGGGGGCCCCAGGGAGCTGTTTTTT. Translation gives CASSEAWGGPRELFF. The chain employs TRBV6-1 and TRBJ2-2, with D possibly being TRBD2 (7 bases). V dropped 0 bases and J dropped 9 bases, with 14 bases sitting between them. The CDR3 runs to 15 residues. The germline gives CDR1 MNHNS, CDR2 SASEGT.

The rearrangement uses TRBV4-1 and TRBJ2-1; 8 positions match TRBD1. CDR1 is MGHRA and CDR2 is YSYEKL in the germline V gene. The CDR3 contains 16 residues. After removal of 0 bases from V and 6 bases from J, the junction contained 7 bases not matched to a gene. The CDR3 DNA sequence: TGCGCCAGCAGCCAAGATTCCGGACAGGGACGCAATGAGCAGTTCTTC. Translation: CASSQDSGQGRNEQFF.

The chain couples TRBV7-8 to TRBJ1-6; perhaps TRBD1 as D (6 bases). The CDR3 spans 14 residues. Germline V gene sequence: CDR1 SGHVS, CDR2 FQNEAQ. Trimming removed 4 bases at V and 7 bases at J, with 11 bases between. CDR3 amino acids: CASSYVRGNSPLHF. In nucleotides, the CDR3 is TGTGCCAGCAGCTATGTCAGGGGAAATTCACCCCTCCACTTT. The full variable domain, in which reference TRBV7-8 and TRBJ1-6 provide the parts outside the CDR3, is GAGVSQSPRYKVAKRGQDVALRCDPISGHVSLFWYQQALGQGPEFLTYFQNEAQLDKSGLPSDRFFAERPEGSVSTLKIQRTQQEDSAVYLCASSYVRGNSPLHFGNGTRLTVT.

The chain employs TRBV18 and TRBJ2-7; tentatively, D is TRBD1 (6 bases). The CDR3 runs to 16 residues. V was cut by 6 bases and J by 4 bases, with 22 bases left in between. Germline V gene data show CDR1 as KGHSH and CDR2 as LQKENI. Here the CDR3 DNA reads TGTGCCAGCTCGTCCTCCGCACAGGGAGTAGGGTACGAGCAGTACTTC. Its protein is CASSSSAQGVGYEQYF.

This chain connects TRBV5-1 to TRBJ2-7; perhaps TRBD2 as D (5 bases). This CDR3 is built from 13 residues. From germline, CDR1 is SGHRS and CDR2 YFSETQ. The V gene lost 4 bases and the J gene lost 7 bases, with 15 bases spanning the gap. In nucleotides, the CDR3 is TGCGCCAGCAGCAAAGGACTGGGTGGAGAGCAGTACTTC. Residues: CASSKGLGGEQYF.

The chain carries TRBV27 and TRBJ2-3; the match to TRBD2 covers 9 bases. Germline V lookup: CDR1 MNHEY, CDR2 SMNVEV (reference sequence). V gave up 2 bases and J gave up 6 bases; unmatched junction bases: 6. This CDR3 spans 15 amino acids. The CDR3 DNA reads TGTGCCAGCAGTTTAGGGACTAGCTGGATGGATACGCAGTATTTT. Amino acid sequence: CASSLGTSWMDTQYF.

This clone was seen just once. The V gene is TRBV9, the J gene TRBJ2-1; TRBD2 matches 8 bases. Germline V lookup: CDR1 SGDLS, CDR2 YYNGEE. CDR3 length equals 14 residues. Trimming cost V 9 bases and J 0 bases; bases outside gene matches: 5. The CDR3 region is CATGGGSSYNEQFF. CDR3 DNA sequence: TGTGCCACCGGCGGGGGGAGCTCCTACAATGAGCAGTTCTTC.

The V call is TRBV9, the J call TRBJ2-1, with 9 bases lining up with TRBD2. This CDR3 is built from 15 residues. V lost 0 bases, J lost 9 bases, and 7 bases stayed unmatched. CDR1 and CDR2 (germline): SGDLS, YYNGEE. The CDR3 DNA sequence: TGTGCCAGCAGCGTAGAAGGGCTAGCGGGAAGTGAGCAGTTCTTC. This gives the protein CASSVEGLAGSEQFF.

The chain recombines TRBV7-3 with TRBJ1-5; 7 nucleotides align to TRBD1. The trim removed 5 bases at V and 4 bases at J, leaving 2 bases unmatched. The CDR3 totals 13 residues. Germline CDR1 reads SGHTA; CDR2 reads FQGTGA. As DNA, the CDR3 is TGTGCCAGCAGCATGGGACAGAATCAGCCCCAGCATTTT. The encoded protein is CASSMGQNQPQHF.

This clone was observed a handful of times. The genes are TRBV9 and TRBJ2-3; TRBD2 matches 9 bases. The trim removed 4 bases at V and 4 bases at J, leaving 7 bases unmatched. Germline V gene data show CDR1 as SGDLS and CDR2 as YYNGEE. The CDR3 consists of 15 residues. The CDR3 protein is CASSPSSGNADTQYF. CDR3 coding DNA: TGTGCCAGCAGCCCATCTAGCGGGAACGCAGATACGCAGTATTTT.

The chain combines TRBV28 with TRBJ2-1, with TRBD2 matching over 9 bases. The germline V gene has CDR1 MDHEN and CDR2 SYDVKM. The CDR3 is 13 amino acids. Trimming at V came to 8 bases and at J to 6 bases, leaving 5 bases not matched to a gene. Written as DNA, the CDR3 is TGTGCCAGCGAAACGACTAGCGGCAATGAGCAGTTCTTC. This sequence encodes CASETTSGNEQFF. The full variable domain, completed using reference TRBV28 and TRBJ2-1, is DVKVTQSSRYLVKRTGEKVFLECVQDMDHENMFWYRQDPGLGLRLIYFSYDVKMKEKGDIPEGYSVSREKKERFSLILESASTNQTSMYLCASETTSGNEQFFGPGTRLTVL.

V usage is TRBV12-5 and J usage is TRBJ2-2; tentatively, D is TRBD2 (8 bases). The ends were cut back, 1 base at V and 0 bases at J, with 18 bases in the middle. The CDR3 runs to 19 residues. The germline V gene encodes CDR1 LGHNT and CDR2 FRNRAP. CDR3 protein: CASGLAQGGGRPNTGELFF. In DNA, the CDR3 is TGTGCTAGTGGTTTGGCCCAAGGGGGCGGGAGGCCGAACACCGGGGAGCTGTTTTTT.

CDR3 sequence: CAISESSGSVSGELFF. Written as DNA, the CDR3 is TGTGCCATCAGTGAATCTAGCGGGAGTGTGTCCGGGGAGCTGTTTTTT. V gene TRBV10-3 combines with J gene TRBJ2-2; 10 bases are shared with TRBD2. The germline V gene encodes CDR1 ENHRY and CDR2 SYGVKD. Losses at the gene ends were 3 bases for V and 6 bases for J; bases not matched to a gene: 7. This CDR3 is 16 amino acids long.